This T cell receptor beta chain appears in the sequencing data of a study of blood T cell repertoires in COVID-19. Study context: The cDNA or gDNA used as material had been derived from T cells, B-cell-depleted T cells, or PBMCs.

In the authors' workflow: Amplification of reference gene primers provided the estimated nucleated cell counts. Sequencing was performed with immunoSEQ multiplex PCR; in TCRdb, only in-frame clones are kept and a portion is missing. The V and J calls and clone size come from that table; D and trimming were worked out from the DNA. The table shows under 300,000 clones, with 70% to 85% occurring only once. The CDR3 has 15 residues. Trimming removed 8 bases at V and 3 bases at J, with 17 bases between. Germline V CDR1 and CDR2: SGHTA, FQGNSA. The sequence was collected from a middle-aged woman who had recovered from COVID-19. The sample taken for sequencing was peripheral blood. This chain uses TRBV7-2 with TRBJ1-5; D may be TRBD1 (6 bases). The CDR3 nucleotides are TGTGCCAGCCAAGGGAGCTGGGGGCTCAATCAGCCCCAGCATTTT. As protein: CASQGSWGLNQPQHF.